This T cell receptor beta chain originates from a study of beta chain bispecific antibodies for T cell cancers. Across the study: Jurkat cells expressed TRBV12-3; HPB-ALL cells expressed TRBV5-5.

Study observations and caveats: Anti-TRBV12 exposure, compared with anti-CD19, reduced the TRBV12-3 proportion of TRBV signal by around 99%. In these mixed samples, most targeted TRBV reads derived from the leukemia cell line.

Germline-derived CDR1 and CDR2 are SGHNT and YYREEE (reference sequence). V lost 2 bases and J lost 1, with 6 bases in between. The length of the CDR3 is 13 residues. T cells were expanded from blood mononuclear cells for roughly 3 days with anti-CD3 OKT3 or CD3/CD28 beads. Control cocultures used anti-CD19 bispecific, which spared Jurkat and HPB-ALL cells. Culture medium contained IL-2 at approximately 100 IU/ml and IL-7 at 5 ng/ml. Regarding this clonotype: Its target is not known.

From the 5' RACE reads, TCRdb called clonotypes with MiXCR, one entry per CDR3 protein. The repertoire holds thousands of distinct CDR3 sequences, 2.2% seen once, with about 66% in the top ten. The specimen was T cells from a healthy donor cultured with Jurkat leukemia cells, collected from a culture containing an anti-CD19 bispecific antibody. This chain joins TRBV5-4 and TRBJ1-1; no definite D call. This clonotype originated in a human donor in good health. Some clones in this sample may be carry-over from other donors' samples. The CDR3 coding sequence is TGTGCCAGCAGCTTTAGAGAGAACACTGAAGCTTTCTTT. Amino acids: CASSFRENTEAFF.